This T cell receptor (beta chain) was recovered during a study of blood T cell repertoires in COVID-19. In the study overall: Acute-phase and convalescent COVID-19 samples originated in the United States, Italy and Spain. The cDNA or gDNA used as material had been derived from T cells, B-cell-depleted T cells, or PBMCs.

Under the authors' procedure: Counts of nucleated cells, estimated from reference gene primer amplification, were obtained. Repertoires were generated with immunoSEQ multiplex PCR, while TCRdb's copy carries only in-frame clones and drops some. The V and J calls and clone size are taken from that table; D and trimming were inferred from the DNA. The data hold 55,000 to 70,000 clones, with approximately 80% observed a single time. This CDR3 contains 14 residues. Germline V gene data show CDR1 as SEHNR and CDR2 as FQNEAQ (reference sequence). V lost 0 bases to trimming and J lost 1 base, with 6 bases between them.

Sequencing was performed on peripheral blood. This chain connects TRBV7-9 to TRBJ2-5, with D possibly being TRBD1 (6 bases). This sequence was found in a human donor in a cohort sampled during active COVID-19. CDR3 residues: CASSLAGAQETQYF. The CDR3 DNA reads as TGTGCCAGCAGCTTAGCGGGGGCCCAAGAGACCCAGTACTTC.